The 9 T cell receptor beta chains listed next were all sequenced from one sample in a study of T cell repertoires in cytomegalovirus infection. These TCRs are of unknown antigen specificity. MiXCR, run by TCRdb on the reads, gives a single entry per CDR3 protein. The sample shows around 200,000 distinct CDR3 sequences, around 35% of them seen only once. The source was CD8+ T cells from cultured PBMCs, collected from culture after CMV antigen stimulation. The receptors derive from a human donor in good health (CMV status not recorded). Some clones in this sample may be carry-over from other donors' samples.

The V gene is TRBV6-5, the J gene TRBJ2-7, with 10 bases that match TRBD2. V shed 6 bases, J shed 4 bases, and the junction held 9 bases outside the gene matches. CDR1 and CDR2 (germline): MNHEY, SVGAGI. CDR3 size: 15 residues. CDR3 residues: CASSARTSGNYEQYF. CDR3 nucleotides: TGTGCCAGCAGCGCCCGGACTAGCGGAAATTACGAGCAGTACTTC.

This clonotype appeared a few times. The J gene is TRBJ2-7, the V gene TRBV29-1; no reliable D call. V gave up 4 bases and J gave up 0 bases, with 16 bases separating them. Per the germline V gene, CDR1 is SQVTM and CDR2 is ANQGSEA. The CDR3 sequence is 15 residues long. The CDR3, as DNA: TGCAGCGTTGTCCCCGCATCCTGGGTCTCCTACGAGCAGTACTTC. It specifies CSVVPASWVSYEQYF.

In its sample, this clonotype was seen once. The genes are TRBV5-6 and TRBJ2-5; 8 bases are a match to TRBD2. V dropped 4 bases and J dropped 1; count of bases not matched to a gene: 6. The length of the CDR3 is 15 residues. The V gene's germline CDR1 is SGHDT and CDR2 YYEEEE. CDR3 region: CASSARGGPQETQYF. CDR3 sequence (DNA): TGTGCCAGCAGCGCCCGGGGGGGGCCCCAAGAGACCCAGTACTTC.

This sequence joins TRBV14 and TRBJ2-3; TRBD2 matches at 8 bases. This CDR3 is 15 amino acids long. The junction had 5 bases not matched to a gene; V was cut back by 4 bases and J by 2 bases. CDR1 SGHDN and CDR2 FVKESK come from the germline V gene. The CDR3 loop reads CASSRSGSITDTQYF. CDR3 sequence (DNA): TGTGCCAGCAGCCGCAGCGGGAGTATCACAGATACGCAGTATTTT.

This clonotype appeared a few times. This chain uses TRBV11-2 with TRBJ1-2; weak D call: TRBD1 (5 bases). The germline CDR1 and CDR2 sequences are SGHAT and FQNNGV. V gave up 3 bases and J gave up 6 bases, with 8 bases separating them. The CDR3 has 12 amino acids. The CDR3 DNA is TGTGCCAGCAGCTTCCAGGGAAATGGCTACACCTTC. Residues: CASSFQGNGYTF.

This rearrangement joins TRBV7-3 to TRBJ2-2; D may be TRBD1 (5 bases). This CDR3 contains 14 residues. The germline V gene encodes CDR1 SGHTA and CDR2 FQGTGA. The ends were cut back, 6 bases at V and 1 base at J, with 9 bases in the middle. The CDR3 nucleotides are TGTGCCAGCAGTAATACAGGGAACACCGGGGAGCTGTTTTTT. Encoded protein: CASSNTGNTGELFF.

This clonotype was counted only a few times. CDR3 amino acids: CASSEWGASQPQHF. For the CDR3, the DNA is TGTGCCAGCAGTGAATGGGGGGCGAGTCAGCCCCAGCATTTT. The chain recombines TRBV6-1 with TRBJ1-5, with D possibly TRBD1 on 6 matching bases. The V gene lost 2 bases and the J gene lost 6 bases, with 11 bases spanning the gap. Per the germline V gene, CDR1 is MNHNS and CDR2 is SASEGT. The CDR3 loop spans 14 amino acids.

This clonotype was counted at least ten times. The rearrangement uses TRBV20-1 and TRBJ1-1, with unresolved D. Germline V gene lookup returns CDR1 DFQATT and CDR2 SNEGSKA (reference sequence). The ends were cut back, 2 bases at V and 1 base at J, with 8 bases in the middle. The CDR3 extends over 13 amino acids. The CDR3 is CSARWARNTEAFF. DNA of the CDR3: TGCAGTGCTAGATGGGCTCGGAACACTGAAGCTTTCTTT.

A few counts support this clonotype. The chain couples TRBV7-9 to TRBJ2-3; TRBD2 matches at 12 bases. This CDR3 spans 19 amino acids. The junction had 8 bases not matched to a gene; V was cut back by 1 base and J by 0 bases. Looked up from germline, CDR1 is SEHNR and CDR2 is FQNEAQ (reference sequence). The CDR3 protein is CASSLGLAGGFSSTDTQYF. CDR3 DNA: TGTGCCAGCAGCTTAGGGCTAGCGGGAGGGTTTTCTAGCACAGATACGCAGTATTTT.